The clone carrying this TCR beta chain was counted many times. What it recognizes is unknown. Preparation of the TCRbeta library involved a method that used unique molecular identifiers. TCRdb ran MiXCR on the PCR reads and lists one entry per CDR3 protein. Here the sample spans approximately 170,000 distinct CDR3 sequences, over 8.5% being singletons. These data originate in a study of T-cell reconstitution after alpha-beta-depleted transplantation in children. General observations from the study: Alpha-beta T cells present about two months after transplant were reported to originate from several hundred expanded graft clones.

The J segment lost 5 bases and the V segment lost 8 bases, leaving 12 bases of the junction unmatched. Per the germline V gene, CDR1 is SQVTM and CDR2 is ANQGSEA. CDR3 length: 15 residues. The chain recombines TRBV29-1 with TRBJ2-1; the match to TRBD1 covers 10 bases. The receptor was isolated from a boy aged 2-15 years with acute myeloid leukemia, due to receive a stem cell transplant. The sample here was PBMCs, taken before TCRalphabeta/CD19-depleted stem cell transplant. Written as DNA, the CDR3 is TGCAGCATACTAGACGGGACAGGGGCCAACAATGAGCAGTTCTTC. Translation: CSILDGTGANNEQFF.